This TCR beta chain stems from a study of shared clonotypes between healthy human individuals. Findings and caveats of the study: The represented genetic and exposure-history diversity was limited by the small number of donors.

As for this clone: Its specificity is unknown.

Genomic DNA of every subset was divided equally among multiple immunoSEQ plates. Unsorted PBMC samples were amplified in replicate PCRs containing around 300 ng DNA, roughly 33,000 T cell genomes. Repertoires were generated with immunoSEQ multiplex PCR, while TCRdb's copy carries only in-frame clones and drops some. Of about 520,000 clones listed, approximately 84% are singletons. The CDR3 contains 14 residues. V was cut by 5 bases and J by 0 bases, with 8 bases left in between. Germline CDR1 is SSHAT and CDR2 is FNYEAQ (reference sequence). The sequencing sample was made of PBMCs. The chain recombines TRBV7-7 with TRBJ1-3; D uncertain. This TCR derives from a woman aged 40 to 50 in good health. Some clones in this sample may be carry-over from other donors' samples. CDR3 DNA sequence: TGTGCCAGCAGCCCGAATCTCTCTGGAAACACCATATATTTT. Translation gives CASSPNLSGNTIYF.